This passage covers 30 T cell receptor beta chains from one sample sequenced in a study of tumor and adjacent non-tumor tissue in lung cancer. The library came from three nested PCR rounds adapted from ARM-PCR protocols. MiXCR, applied by TCRdb to the multiplex PCR reads, yields one record per CDR3 protein. Among about 68,000 distinct CDR3 sequences listed, around 60% were seen once. RNA was extracted from bulk tissue without any cell sorting. Sequenced input: lung tumor tissue. The receptors here all came from a man aged 50-60 years with non-small cell lung cancer.

This clonotype came up once. An end of the junction differs from the germline gene, which may be a read error. The chain recombines TRBV7-9 with TRBJ2-3, with a possible D match to TRBD2 (6 bases). Germline V lookup: CDR1 SEHNR, CDR2 FQNEAQ (reference sequence). This CDR3 has 15 amino acids. The CDR3 sequence is CGSSLFLASTDTQYF. The CDR3 nucleotides read TGTGGCAGCAGCTTATTTCTAGCGTCCACAGATACGCAGTATTTT. Complete variable domain (other parts from reference TRBV7-9 and TRBJ2-3): DTGVSQNPRHKITKRGQNVTFRCDPISEHNRLYWYRQTLGQGPEFLTYFQNEAQLEKSRLLSDRFSAERPKGSFSTLEIQRTEQGDSAMYLCGSSLFLASTDTQYFGPGTRLTVL.

This clonotype was observed many times. The J gene is TRBJ1-6, the V gene TRBV20-1; D gene unclear. The V end lost 0 bases, the J end lost 6 bases, and 9 bases lay between the germline ends. Germline V CDR1 and CDR2: DFQATT, SNEGSKA (reference sequence). The CDR3 has 14 amino acids. The CDR3 here is CSARDSGINSPLHF. The CDR3 DNA reads TGCAGTGCTAGAGATTCGGGCATTAATTCACCCCTCCACTTT.

This clonotype was seen ten or more times. This rearrangement joins TRBV6-1 to TRBJ1-5; TRBD1 is a possible D gene (5 bases). With 3 bases removed from V and 0 bases from J, the gap between germline ends came to 9 bases. Germline loops: CDR1 MNHNS, CDR2 SASEGT. The CDR3 extends over 15 amino acids. The CDR3 sequence is CASSDDTGSNQPQHF. In DNA, the CDR3 is TGTGCCAGCAGTGATGATACAGGTAGCAATCAGCCCCAGCATTTT.

With respect to this clonotype: One junction end does not reproduce the germline sequence, and a read error may be involved. This chain uses TRBV5-1 with TRBJ2-7, with D tentatively TRBD2 (6 bases). Germline CDR1 is SGHRS and CDR2 is YFSETQ. The length of the CDR3 is 14 residues. CDR3 nucleotide sequence: TGTGCCAGCAGCTTGTTCGGGGGATCCTACGAGCAGTACTTC. Amino acid sequence: CASSLFGGSYEQYF.

On this clonotype: Since no conserved phenylalanine or tryptophan closes the CDR3, a read error is the likely cause. This chain uses TRBV29-1 with TRBJ1-2; D is undetermined. CDR1 and CDR2 (germline): SQVTM, ANQGSEA. This CDR3 spans 11 amino acids. The CDR3 DNA reads TGCAACGTCTTTCACGGCTATGGCTACACCCTC. As protein: CNVFHGYGYTL.

To note about this clonotype: The junction departs from the called germline gene at one end, perhaps through a read error. CDR3 in DNA: TGCAGCTTAACAGGACAAAGGTCCTATGAGCAGTACTTC. This translates into CSLTGQRSYEQYF. J is TRBJ2-7 and V is TRBV29-1; TRBD1 is a possible D gene (5 bases). The CDR3 sequence is 13 residues long. Germline loops: CDR1 SQVTM, CDR2 ANQGSEA.

The V call is TRBV5-1, the J call TRBJ2-5; TRBD1 matches at 8 bases. Germline CDR1 SGHRS, CDR2 YFSETQ. V was clipped by 5 bases and J by 5 bases; unmatched bases: 17. The CDR3 length is 17 residues. CDR3 sequence (DNA): TGCGCCAGCAGTTCGGCCGGGACAGGTCGAAGGGGGGAGACCCAGTACTTC. It codes for CASSSAGTGRRGETQYF.

CDR3 nucleotides: TGTGCCAGCAGCCCTGACGGGACAGGCAACCTAATCCAGCCCCAGCATTTT. It translates to CASSPDGTGNLIQPQHF. This chain joins TRBV28 and TRBJ1-5; 8 bases agree with TRBD1. Germline assignment: CDR1 MDHEN and CDR2 SYDVKM. This CDR3 region has 17 residues. J was trimmed by 7 bases and V by 6 bases; bases with no gene match: 17. Full variable domain (rest looked up from reference TRBV28 and TRBJ1-5): DVKVTQSSRYLVKRTGEKVFLECVQDMDHENMFWYRQDPGLGLRLIYFSYDVKMKEKGDIPEGYSVSREKKERFSLILESASTNQTSMYLCASSPDGTGNLIQPQHFGDGTRLSIL.

As to this clonotype: The junction differs from germline at one of its ends, possibly a read error. V usage is TRBV4-1 and J usage is TRBJ1-4, with a tentative D call TRBD1 (6 bases). There are 16 residues in the CDR3. The germline V gene encodes CDR1 MGHRA and CDR2 YSYEKL. The CDR3 region is CASSQDRDTTNEKLLF. DNA of the CDR3: TGCGCCAGCAGCCAAGATCGGGACACCACTAATGAAAAACTGCTTTTT.

At least ten counts were recorded for this clonotype. V and J are TRBV20-1 and TRBJ2-5; D is undetermined. CDR3 length: 10 amino acids. CDR1 and CDR2 (germline): DFQATT, SNEGSKA (reference sequence). The DNA of the CDR3 is TGCAGCCCAAGTGCGGAGACCCAGTACTTC. Protein: CSPSAETQYF.

This clonotype has ten or more counts. V is TRBV29-1 and J is TRBJ2-5; 7 bases agree with TRBD1. J lost 4 bases, V lost 3 bases, and 5 bases had no gene match. The CDR3 totals 13 residues. Germline V gene sequence: CDR1 SQVTM, CDR2 ANQGSEA. Here the CDR3 DNA reads TGCAGCGTTGACGACGAGGGGGCAGAGACCCAGTACTTC. Residues: CSVDDEGAETQYF.

Many counts were recorded for this clonotype. This rearrangement joins TRBV10-3 to TRBJ2-7; no reliable D call. The CDR3 is 12 residues long. Trimming took off 4 bases at V and 1 base at J, with 5 bases between the two ends. The V gene's germline CDR1 is ENHRY and CDR2 SYGVKD. CDR3 protein: CAISGASYEQYF. The DNA of the CDR3 is TGTGCCATCAGTGGGGCTTCCTACGAGCAGTACTTC.

A remark on this clonotype: With a much larger clone just one base away, this may be a read error. V usage is TRBV7-8 and J usage is TRBJ2-7; 9 bases map to TRBD1. Germline CDR1 and CDR2: SGHVS and FQNEAQ. This CDR3 has 16 residues. In DNA form, the CDR3 reads TGTGGCAGCAGCTTAGATTCGGGACAGGGTATCTACGAGCAGTACTTC. Its protein is CGSSLDSGQGIYEQYF.

This clonotype has only a few counts. This may stem from a read error, because a much larger clone lies one nucleotide away. The chain carries TRBV28 and TRBJ1-5, with D unclear. This CDR3 has 15 residues. Germline V gene sequence: CDR1 MDHEN, CDR2 SYDVKM. CDR3 region: CVSSRQEGSDQPQHF. The CDR3 coding sequence is TGTGTCAGCAGTCGCCAGGAAGGGTCGGATCAGCCCCAGCATTTT.

A remark on this clonotype: A read error is possible here, since a much larger clone lies one base away. The chain uses TRBV5-4 and TRBJ2-7; 11 nucleotides align to TRBD2. Germline V gene lookup returns CDR1 SGHNT and CDR2 YYREEE (reference sequence). This CDR3 is 16 amino acids long. The CDR3, as DNA: TGTGCCGGCAGACCGCTATTTAGCGGGGGGGCAGGCGAGCAGTACTTC. It specifies CAGRPLFSGGAGEQYF.

As concerns this clonotype: An end of the junction differs from the germline gene, which may be a read error. The V and J genes are TRBV10-3 and TRBJ2-5; D is undetermined. This CDR3 has 11 residues. Germline V CDR1 and CDR2: ENHRY, SYGVKD. In DNA form, the CDR3 reads TGTGCCATAAAAAACCAAGAGACCCAGTCCTTC. Encoded protein: CAIKNQETQSF.

As regards this clonotype: Since the CDR3 does not end with the conserved phenylalanine or tryptophan, this likely comes from a read error. V gene TRBV11-1 combines with J gene TRBJ2-1, with 9 bases fitting TRBD2. Germline loops: CDR1 SGHAT, CDR2 FQDESV (reference sequence). This CDR3 contains 14 residues. CDR3 nucleotides: TGTGCAAGCAGCGTAAAGCGGGAGGCGGGGGTGCAGTTCTCC. Translated: CASSVKREAGVQFS.

A note on this clonotype: This may be a read error: a much more frequent sequence differs by one nucleotide. The rearrangement joins TRBV7-9 to TRBJ2-7, with unresolved D. This CDR3 contains 13 residues. The germline CDR1 and CDR2 sequences are SEHNR and FQNEAQ (reference sequence). In nucleotides, the CDR3 is TGTGCCAGCAGCTTAACTCCCAGCTACGTGCAGTACTTC. This codes for CASSLTPSYVQYF.

This clonotype was seen repeatedly, ten times or more. This rearrangement joins TRBV14 to TRBJ1-2; D is undetermined. V was clipped by 4 bases and J by 1 base, with 13 bases between them. CDR1 and CDR2 (germline): SGHDN, FVKESK. CDR3 length equals 15 residues. CDR3 in amino acids: CASSPRRTVNYGYTF. The CDR3 region has the DNA TGTGCCAGCAGCCCTCGGCGGACGGTTAACTATGGCTACACCTTC.

This clonotype was found many times. This rearrangement joins TRBV30 to TRBJ2-7; D gene unclear. CDR1 and CDR2 from the germline V gene are GTSNPN and SVGIG (reference sequence). V was pared by 0 bases and J by 3 bases, with 6 bases between. The CDR3 totals 12 residues. The CDR3 sequence: CAWSVQSYEQYF. The CDR3 nucleotides read TGTGCCTGGAGTGTACAAAGCTACGAGCAGTACTTC.

This clonotype came up many times. The gene calls are TRBV2 and TRBJ2-3, with a tentative D call TRBD2 (6 bases). V was trimmed by 7 bases and J by 4 bases, leaving 12 bases between them. The CDR3 loop spans 13 amino acids. The V gene's germline CDR1 is SNHLY and CDR2 FYNNEI. The CDR3 sequence is CASKGREADTQYF. CDR3 DNA sequence: TGTGCCAGCAAAGGCAGGGAGGCAGATACGCAGTATTTT.

In regard to this clonotype: The missing conserved phenylalanine or tryptophan at the end of this CDR3 makes a read error likely. V gene TRBV20-1 combines with J gene TRBJ1-6; TRBD1 might be the D (5 bases). V lost 6 bases, J lost 0 bases, and 12 bases lay in between. The CDR3 consists of 15 residues. Germline lookup yields CDR1 DFQATT and CDR2 SNEGSKA (reference sequence). This CDR3 reads CSAPDSASYNSPLHC. CDR3 coding DNA: TGCAGTGCGCCCGACAGTGCCTCCTATAATTCACCCCTCCACTGT.

Of note for this clonotype: The junction departs from the called germline gene at one end, perhaps through a read error. The chain uses TRBV5-6 and TRBJ2-5, with 8 bases fitting TRBD1. The CDR3 loop spans 15 amino acids. CDR1 SGHDT and CDR2 YYEEEE come from the germline V gene. CDR3 bases: TGTGCCAGCAGCTGGACAGGGCGTGAACAAGAGGCCCAGTACTTC. Protein product: CASSWTGREQEAQYF.

This clonotype was observed many times. V usage is TRBV6-2 or TRBV6-3 and J usage is TRBJ1-1; D gene ambiguous. The germline gives CDR1 MNHEY, CDR2 SVGEGT. Trimming cost V 5 bases and J 5 bases, with 9 bases left between them. This CDR3 spans 12 amino acids. CDR3 sequence reads: CASSEAGTEAFF. The CDR3 nucleotides are TGTGCCAGCAGTGAGGCGGGGACTGAAGCTTTCTTT.

Worth noting for this clonotype: The junction shows a germline mismatch at one end, possibly a read error. The chain links TRBV11-3 to TRBJ2-1, with D unclear. In germline, CDR1 is SGHNT, CDR2 YENEEA. The CDR3 has 15 residues. CDR3: CATSPSRSSYNEQFF. DNA of the CDR3: TGTGCCACCAGCCCGAGCAGGAGCTCCTACAATGAGCAGTTCTTC.

The chain recombines TRBV6-2 or TRBV6-3 with TRBJ2-3; 12 nucleotides align to TRBD2. After removal of 7 bases from V and 6 bases from J, the junction contained 20 bases not matched to a gene. CDR3 length: 19 residues. CDR1 and CDR2 (germline): MNHEY, SVGEGT. CDR3 DNA: TGTGCCAGCAATTCACTAGCGGGGGGCGCCGGCGTGGGAGCCGATACGCAGTATTTT. Translated, it gives CASNSLAGGAGVGADTQYF.

About this clonotype itself: This may stem from a read error, because a much larger clone lies one nucleotide away. The rearrangement joins TRBV12-3 or TRBV12-4 to TRBJ1-5, with D possibly being TRBD1 (5 bases). This CDR3 has 13 residues. The CDR3: CTGSPRGHQPQHF. The DNA for the CDR3 is TGTACCGGCAGTCCCCGGGGACATCAGCCCCAGCATTTT.

On this clonotype itself: Compared with germline, one end of the junction differs, possibly owing to a read error. This rearrangement joins TRBV29-1 to TRBJ2-1; 8 nucleotides line up with TRBD2. Germline CDR1 reads SQVTM; CDR2 reads ANQGSEA. This CDR3 spans 16 amino acids. CDR3 loop: CSVEDPGRASYNEQFF. CDR3 DNA sequence: TGCAGCGTCGAAGATCCCGGGAGGGCCTCCTACAATGAGCAGTTCTTC.

A remark on this clonotype: It may be a read error: a sequence one base away is much more abundant. V is TRBV25-1 and J is TRBJ2-4; no firm D call. In germline, CDR1 is MGHDK, CDR2 SYGVNS. The CDR3 runs 15 residues. The chain's CDR3 is CASSESYPPDSIKYF. The DNA for the CDR3 is TGTGCCAGCAGTGAATCCTACCCCCCGGATAGCATTAAGTACTTC. Full variable domain (missing parts from reference TRBV25-1 and TRBJ2-4): EADIYQTPRYLVIGTGKKITLECSQTMGHDKMYWYQQDPGMELHLIHYSYGVNSTEKGDLSSESTVSRIRTEHFPLTLESARPSHTSQYLCASSESYPPDSIKYFGAGTRLSVL.

About this clonotype itself: This may stem from a read error, because a much larger clone lies one nucleotide away. The V gene is TRBV6-5, the J gene TRBJ2-2; 9 nucleotides align to TRBD1. Germline V lookup: CDR1 MNHEY, CDR2 SVGAGI. The CDR3 loop spans 16 amino acids. The CDR3 loop reads CVSRGPGQGGTGELFF. In DNA form, the CDR3 reads TGTGTCAGCAGGGGCCCGGGACAGGGAGGTACCGGGGAGCTGTTTTTT.